Given below is one T cell receptor beta chain in context. This sample's time point: sample taken at primary tumor resection. Sequencing covered unsorted whole RNA taken from tumor, nontumor lung or frozen PBMC. The study tagged each TCR cDNA molecule with a unique molecular identifier. TCRdb reprocessed the 5' RACE reads with MiXCR, giving one entry per CDR3 protein. This sample has some 15,000 distinct CDR3 sequences, with 7.5% to 8.5% found just once. These data are taken from a study of spatial heterogeneity in lung cancer. Overall study context: More beta-chain than alpha-chain sequences were consistently detected. Across the raw uncorrected reads, a unique TCR and UMI combination was observed, on average, more than ten times.

The CDR3 is 14 amino acids. Trimming took 3 bases from V and 6 from J; bases not matched to a gene: 5. The sequencing here drew on PBMCs, taken at surgery. The chain uses TRBV12-3 or TRBV12-4 and TRBJ2-1, with TRBD1 identical over 7 bases. This sequence originates from a female donor with early-stage non-small cell lung cancer. CDR3 nucleotides: TGTGCCAGCAGTTTTAGGGGACAGTCCAATGAGCAGTTCTTC. This translates into CASSFRGQSNEQFF.